The rows below give T cell receptor beta chains drawn from one sample of a study of vaccination effects on CD4 cells after COVID-19. The protocol was immunoSEQ multiplex PCR, while the TCRdb copy is restricted to in-frame clones and leaves out a portion. Found here are 40,000 to 50,000 clones, over 60% of them singletons; the top ten hold approximately 2.9%. For these TCRs, the target antigens are not known. This specimen consisted of CD4+ T cells from PBMCs cultured with HCoV-NL63 spike peptides, obtained before COVID-19 vaccination. All receptors derive from a human donor who received a COVID-19 vaccine. Each CDR3 is given with its conserved first and last residue. The D gene is left open where the match is weak. Expanded clones are given a class, and other clones once, few, many or no size at all.

size	J	V	D	CDR3	DNA
.	TRBJ2-6	TRBV5-1	.	CASSFRGKGAGANVLTF	TGCGCCAGCAGCTTTCGGGGAAAGGGTGCCGGGGCCAACGTCCTGACTTTC
.	TRBJ1-2	TRBV28	.	CATCDSLGIYGYTF	TGTGCCACCTGCGACTCGTTGGGAATCTATGGCTACACCTTC
.	TRBJ2-1	TRBV25-1	.	CASSPQASSYNEQFF	TGTGCCAGCAGTCCCCAGGCGAGCTCCTACAATGAGCAGTTCTTC
.	TRBJ2-5	TRBV6-5	TRBD1	CASRRGLGETQYF	TGTGCCAGCAGGAGGGGGCTAGGTGAGACCCAGTACTTC
.	TRBJ1-3	TRBV7-2	.	CASSLEAYSGNTIYF	TGTGCCAGCAGCTTAGAGGCCTACTCTGGAAACACCATATATTTT
few	TRBJ1-1	TRBV7-2	.	CASINLRNTEAFF	TGTGCCAGCATCAATCTCCGGAACACTGAAGCTTTCTTT
.	TRBJ2-5	TRBV18	TRBD1	CASSPTTGGQETQYF	TGTGCCAGCTCACCCACCACAGGGGGCCAAGAGACCCAGTACTTC
.	TRBJ2-2	TRBV30	.	CAWSGRQGGTGELFF	TGTGCCTGGAGTGGCCGACAGGGAGGTACCGGGGAGCTGTTTTTT
once	TRBJ1-3	TRBV5-6	.	CASSRGASSGNTIYF	TGTGCCAGCAGCCGGGGCGCGAGCTCTGGAAACACCATATATTTT
.	TRBJ2-2	TRBV29-1	.	CSVGWSAGGELFF	TGCAGCGTTGGTTGGTCAGCGGGCGGGGAGCTGTTTTTT
.	TRBJ1-3	TRBV28	.	CASSTIDSGNTIYF	TGTGCCAGCAGTACGATAGACTCTGGAAACACCATATATTTT
few	TRBJ1-6	TRBV7-2	.	CASSLRPGGARSNSPLHF	TGTGCCAGCAGCTTAAGGCCTGGGGGGGCGCGGAGTAATTCACCCCTCCACTTT
.	TRBJ2-2	TRBV2	.	CASNYKPPGELFF	TGTGCCAGCAACTATAAACCGCCCGGGGAGCTGTTTTTT
.	TRBJ1-6	TRBV3-1/TRBV3-2	.	CASSQMASPLHF	TGTGCCAGCAGCCAGATGGCCTCACCCCTCCACTTT
.	TRBJ2-5	TRBV7-6	.	CASSSDTQETQYF	TGTGCCAGCAGCTCGGACACCCAAGAGACCCAGTACTTC
few	TRBJ1-2	TRBV27	TRBD1	CASSKTGNYGYTF	TGTGCCAGCAGTAAGACAGGGAACTATGGCTACACCTTC
.	TRBJ2-1	TRBV25-1	TRBD1	CASSKPGQGYNEQFF	TGTGCCAGCAGTAAACCGGGACAGGGGTACAATGAGCAGTTCTTC
.	TRBJ1-6	TRBV5-6	.	CASSSGAGWNSPLHF	TGTGCCAGCAGCTCGGGGGCAGGGTGGAATTCACCCCTCCACTTT
.	TRBJ1-5	TRBV6-2/TRBV6-3	.	CASSYSIQGHQPQHF	TGTGCCAGCAGTTACTCGATTCAAGGGCATCAGCCCCAGCATTTT
.	TRBJ1-2	TRBV6-5	.	CASSYEAGLNGYTF	TGTGCCAGCAGTTACGAGGCGGGCCTTAATGGCTACACCTTC
.	TRBJ2-5	TRBV18	.	CASSPPIGSQETQYF	TGTGCCAGCTCACCACCGATTGGCAGTCAAGAGACCCAGTACTTC
.	TRBJ1-6	TRBV28	TRBD1	CASSSSGTGGYNSPLHF	TGTGCCAGCAGTTCCTCCGGGACAGGGGGCTATAATTCACCCCTCCACTTT
few	TRBJ1-5	TRBV28	.	CASSSPQGGNQPQHF	TGTGCCAGCAGTTCCCCTCAAGGCGGCAATCAGCCCCAGCATTTT
.	TRBJ2-1	TRBV18	TRBD1	CASSPLTGGNEQFF	TGTGCCAGCTCACCTCTTACAGGGGGCAATGAGCAGTTCTTC
once	TRBJ1-2	TRBV18	TRBD1	CASSPLRQGSSNYGYTF	TGTGCCAGCTCACCGCTTCGACAGGGGAGCTCTAACTATGGCTACACCTTC